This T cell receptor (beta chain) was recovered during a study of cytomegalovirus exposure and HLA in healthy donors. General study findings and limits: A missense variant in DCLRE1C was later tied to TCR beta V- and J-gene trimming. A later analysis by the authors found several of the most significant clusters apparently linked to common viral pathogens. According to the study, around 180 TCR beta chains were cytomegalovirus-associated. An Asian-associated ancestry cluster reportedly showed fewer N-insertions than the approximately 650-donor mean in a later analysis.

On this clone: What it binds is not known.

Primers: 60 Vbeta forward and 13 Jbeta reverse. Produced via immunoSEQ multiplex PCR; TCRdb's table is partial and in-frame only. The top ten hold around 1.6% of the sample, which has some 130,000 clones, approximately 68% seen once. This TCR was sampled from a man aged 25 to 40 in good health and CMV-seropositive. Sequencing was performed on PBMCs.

The CDR3 loop is CASSVQGALDTGELFF. CDR3 coding DNA: TGTGCCAGCAGCGTACAGGGGGCGCTGGACACCGGGGAGCTGTTTTTT. The J gene is TRBJ2-2, the V gene TRBV9; 8 nucleotides match TRBD1. CDR1 and CDR2 from the germline V gene are SGDLS and YYNGEE. The CDR3 has 16 residues. J gave up 3 bases and V 1 base, and 5 bases lay outside the gene matches.